This TCR beta chain was retrieved from a study of CD8 T cells in Susac syndrome. RNA, at about 0.5 to 1 ug, was reverse transcribed with random hexamers. The CDR3 of TCR beta was amplified by immunoSEQ multiplex PCR across 54 Vbeta and 13 Jbeta. TCRdb reprocessed the immunoSEQ multiplex PCR reads with MiXCR, giving one entry per CDR3 protein. The top ten hold 0.08% to 0.11% of the sample, which has about 210,000 distinct CDR3 sequences, 85% to 95% seen once. Germline CDR1 and CDR2: SQVTM and ANQGSEA. J gave up 3 bases and V 6 bases, and 8 bases lay outside the gene matches. This CDR3 is built from 13 residues.

The V and J genes are TRBV29-1 and TRBJ2-7, with TRBD1 matching 7 bases. Sequenced sample: CD4+ T cells from PBMCs. The sequence was collected from a human donor in good health. CDR3 in amino acids: CSVDTGTDYEQYF. The CDR3 nucleotides are TGCAGCGTAGACACCGGGACAGACTACGAGCAGTACTTC.